These 7 T cell receptor beta chains were sequenced from one sample in a study of Tregs in tolerant kidney transplant recipients. Data came from immunoSEQ multiplex PCR; TCRdb stores just in-frame clones and leaves some out. The table includes just over 15,000 clones, around half detected once. Their antigen targets remain unknown. CFSE-labeled recipient PBMCs were cultured less than seven days with irradiated graft donor PBMCs, then FACS-sorted. Material: CD4+ T cells from blood cultured with allogeneic cells, obtained before the transplant. The receptors were gathered from a human patient who received a combined kidney and bone marrow transplant.

This clone was detected only a few times. The chain employs TRBV25-1 and TRBJ2-3; tentative D call: TRBD2 (6 bases). Trimming left V 3 bases short and J 3 bases short, with 7 bases between. Germline lookup yields CDR1 MGHDK and CDR2 SYGVNS. This CDR3 is built from 13 residues. The CDR3 region is CASSEAGTDTQYF. CDR3 bases: TGTGCCAGCAGTGAGGCGGGGACAGATACGCAGTATTTT.

CDR3 in DNA: TGTGCCAGCAGCTTACGGCCAGCGGGCCCCCAAGAGACCCAGTACTTC. It yields the protein CASSLRPAGPQETQYF. V gene TRBV7-2 combines with J gene TRBJ2-5, with a possible D match to TRBD2 (6 bases). This CDR3 contains 16 residues. V was clipped by 2 bases and J by 1 base, with 14 bases between them. CDR1 and CDR2 (germline): SGHTA, FQGNSA.

The chain recombines TRBV19 with TRBJ2-7, with TRBD2 matching over 7 bases. Trimming took 6 bases from V and 6 from J; bases not matched to a gene: 11. The CDR3 totals 14 residues. CDR1 and CDR2 from the germline V gene are LNHDA and SQIVND (reference sequence). The CDR3 DNA is TGTGCCAGTAGGGGAGGGGCGGGGTTCGGCGAGCAGTACTTC. It is translated as CASRGGAGFGEQYF.

The genes are TRBV4-3 and TRBJ2-3, with TRBD2 identical over 9 bases. The trim removed 1 base at V and 1 base at J, leaving 18 bases unmatched. The CDR3 contains 21 residues. Looked up from germline, CDR1 is LGHNA and CDR2 is YSLEER. The CDR3 here is CASSQAWMVGGGARGTDTQYF. The CDR3 nucleotides are TGCGCCAGCAGCCAAGCGTGGATGGTCGGCGGGGGGGCCCGAGGCACAGATACGCAGTATTTT.

On this clone: This CDR3 fails to terminate in the conserved phenylalanine or tryptophan, so it likely reflects a read error. This chain links TRBV5-6 with TRBJ2-7; TRBD1 aligns across 8 bases. Germline lookup yields CDR1 SGHDT and CDR2 YYEEEE. The CDR3 loop spans 15 amino acids. Trimming cost V 5 bases and J 6 bases; bases outside gene matches: 13. The CDR3 DNA is TGTGCCAGCAGAGGGCGGGCAGGGGGCCTCCGCGAGCAGTACCTC. It yields the protein CASRGRAGGLREQYL.

The gene calls are TRBV5-1 and TRBJ2-7; D is uncertain. The germline gives CDR1 SGHRS, CDR2 YFSETQ. CDR3 length: 15 amino acids. With 0 bases removed from V and 3 bases from J, the gap between germline ends came to 13 bases. CDR3 in amino acids: CASSLAGQVGYEQYF. The CDR3 DNA reads as TGCGCCAGCAGCTTGGCCGGTCAGGTGGGCTACGAGCAGTACTTC.

This clone is labeled medium-sized. This chain joins TRBV7-3 and TRBJ2-5; weak D call: TRBD1 (8 bases). This CDR3 region has 15 residues. CDR1 is SGHTA and CDR2 is FQGTGA in the germline V gene. Deletions cut 5 bases from V and 4 bases from J, with 17 bases between. The CDR3 region is CASSLVQGGGETQYF. The DNA of the CDR3 is TGTGCCAGCAGCCTCGTACAGGGGGGGGGAGAGACCCAGTACTTC.